Shown below are 7 T cell receptor beta chains from a single sample sequenced in a study of cytomegalovirus exposure and HLA in healthy donors. 13 Jbeta primers and 60 Vbeta primers were used for the PCR. Method: immunoSEQ multiplex PCR; TCRdb's copy keeps in-frame clones and lacks some. Of roughly 160,000 clones listed, 70% to 90% are singletons. The sample taken for sequencing was PBMCs. The receptors derive from a young woman in good health and CMV-seropositive.

The rearrangement uses TRBV7-9 and TRBJ2-5; TRBD1 matches 9 bases. The J segment lost 4 bases and the V segment lost 5 bases, leaving 8 bases of the junction unmatched. Looked up from germline, CDR1 is SEHNR and CDR2 is FQNEAQ (reference sequence). This CDR3 has 15 amino acids. The chain's CDR3 is CASSSVTGGGETQYF. CDR3 sequence (DNA): TGTGCCAGCAGCAGCGTAACAGGGGGCGGAGAGACCCAGTACTTC.

V usage is TRBV7-3 and J usage is TRBJ1-6; unclear D gene. From germline, CDR1 is SGHTA and CDR2 FQGTGA. V was trimmed by 4 bases and J by 7 bases, leaving 5 bases between them. This CDR3 comprises 12 residues. The CDR3 region is CASSSANSPLHF. Written as DNA, the CDR3 is TGTGCCAGCAGCTCAGCGAATTCACCCCTCCACTTT.

The V and J genes are TRBV7-2 and TRBJ2-7; D perhaps matches TRBD2 (7 bases). Trimming took off 1 base at V and 6 bases at J, with 13 bases between the two ends. The CDR3 has 14 residues. The germline V gene has CDR1 SGHTA and CDR2 FQGNSA. The CDR3 protein is CASSLVGGGLEQYF. The CDR3 DNA reads as TGTGCCAGCAGCTTAGTAGGCGGGGGCCTCGAGCAGTACTTC.

The chain combines TRBV6-5 with TRBJ2-5; a possible D gene is TRBD1 (6 bases). The J call may be faulty, since TRBJ2-7 better matches the DNA end. CDR1 and CDR2 (germline): MNHEY, SVGAGI. CDR3 length: 14 amino acids. CDR3 in DNA: TGTGCCAGCAGTTATCACAGGGATTCCGGCGAGCAGTACTTC. It encodes CASSYHRDSGEQYF.

This clone was observed a few times. The V call is TRBV18, the J call TRBJ2-6; weak D call: TRBD1 (6 bases). CDR3 length: 19 residues. The ends were cut back, 4 bases at V and 0 bases at J, with 19 bases in the middle. CDR1 is KGHSH, CDR2 LQKENI, per germline. The chain's CDR3 is CASSRRQGQGDSGANVLTF. The CDR3 DNA follows: TGTGCCAGCTCACGGAGGCAGGGACAAGGGGACTCTGGGGCCAACGTCCTGACTTTC.

This clone was seen only a few times. The V and J genes are TRBV5-1 and TRBJ1-3; D is undetermined. V gave up 3 bases and J gave up 3 bases, with 10 bases separating them. The germline CDR1 and CDR2 sequences are SGHRS and YFSETQ. The CDR3 runs 14 residues. CDR3 protein: CASSSTAGGNTIYF. The CDR3 bases are TGCGCCAGCAGCTCAACAGCAGGTGGAAACACCATATATTTT.

This chain connects TRBV11-3 to TRBJ2-1; D gene unclear. The length of the CDR3 is 13 residues. The germline V gene encodes CDR1 SGHNT and CDR2 YENEEA. V gave up 0 bases and J gave up 6 bases, with 6 bases separating them. CDR3 sequence: CASSLESGNEQFF. CDR3 bases: TGTGCCAGCAGCTTAGAGTCGGGCAATGAGCAGTTCTTC.